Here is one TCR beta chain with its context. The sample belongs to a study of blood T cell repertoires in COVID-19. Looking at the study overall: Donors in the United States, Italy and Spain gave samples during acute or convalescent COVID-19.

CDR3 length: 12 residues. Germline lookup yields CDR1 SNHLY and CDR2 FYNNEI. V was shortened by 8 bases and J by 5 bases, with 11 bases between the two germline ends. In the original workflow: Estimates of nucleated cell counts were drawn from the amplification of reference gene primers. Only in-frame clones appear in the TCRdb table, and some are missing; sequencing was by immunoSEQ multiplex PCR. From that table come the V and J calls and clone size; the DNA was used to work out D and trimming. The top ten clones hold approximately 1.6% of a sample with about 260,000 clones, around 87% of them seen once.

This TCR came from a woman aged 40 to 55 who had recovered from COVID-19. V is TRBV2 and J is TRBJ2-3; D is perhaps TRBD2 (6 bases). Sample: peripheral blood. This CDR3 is CASGGVGDTQYF. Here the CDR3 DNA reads TGTGCCAGCGGCGGGGTGGGAGATACGCAGTATTTT.